The 16 T cell receptor beta chains in this list originate from one sample, sequenced in a study of a mutant IDH1 vaccine in newly diagnosed glioma. Time point indicated: week 47, end of study. Every single dose of the vaccine, 300 ug of mutant IDH1 20-mer peptide, came with topical imiquimod. Assay used: immunoSEQ multiplex PCR; TCRdb lists only in-frame clones, some missing. The sample lists about 59,000 clones, around four fifths occurring once. The antigens these receptors bind are not known. Sequencing used PBMCs, obtained from a glioma patient whose treatment included an IDH1 peptide vaccine. The receptors were sampled from a man aged 30-40 years with glioma.

The gene calls are TRBV6-6 and TRBJ2-7; 9 bases fit TRBD2. The V segment lost 6 bases and the J segment 5 bases; nucleotides outside the gene matches: 14. Germline CDR1 is MNHNY and CDR2 is SVGAGI (reference sequence). The CDR3 loop spans 16 amino acids. CDR3 protein: CASSYVAGASGDEQYF. Written as DNA, the CDR3 is TGTGCCAGCAGCTACGTAGCGGGGGCATCGGGGGACGAGCAGTACTTC.

CDR3 nucleotides: TGTGCCAGTAGTATTCACAGGGACACTGAAGCTTTCTTT. Protein product: CASSIHRDTEAFF. The V call is TRBV19, the J call TRBJ1-1, with TRBD1 as a possible D gene (6 bases). The ends were cut back, 3 bases at V and 3 bases at J, with 8 bases in the middle. CDR3 size: 13 residues. Per the germline V gene, CDR1 is LNHDA and CDR2 is SQIVND (reference sequence).

V gene TRBV10-3 combines with J gene TRBJ1-3, with no clear D. Germline V gene lookup returns CDR1 ENHRY and CDR2 SYGVKD. V lost 3 bases to trimming and J lost 4 bases, with 7 bases between them. CDR3 length: 13 residues. The CDR3 DNA reads as TGTGCCATCAGTGAATGGACCGGAAACACCATATATTTT. Translation: CAISEWTGNTIYF.

This sequence joins TRBV30 and TRBJ2-2; D not certain. V was cut by 2 bases and J by 6 bases, with 7 bases left in between. Germline V lookup: CDR1 GTSNPN, CDR2 SVGIG (reference sequence). The CDR3 contains 12 residues. The CDR3 DNA reads as TGTGCCTGGAGTACAACCCCCGGGGAGCTGTTTTTT. Translation gives CAWSTTPGELFF.

The rearrangement links TRBV2 to TRBJ1-4, with 7 bases matching TRBD1. The V gene end was trimmed by 6 bases and the J gene end by 4 bases; junction bases not matched to a gene: 5. The length of the CDR3 is 14 residues. The germline V gene encodes CDR1 SNHLY and CDR2 FYNNEI. The chain's CDR3 is CASRLDRYNEKLFF. The DNA of the CDR3 is TGTGCCAGCAGGCTGGACAGGTATAATGAAAAACTGTTTTTT.

CDR3: CATPKTKGSYNSPLHF. CDR3 DNA: TGTGCCACCCCCAAAACAAAAGGCTCCTATAATTCACCCCTCCACTTT. The chain employs TRBV6-4 and TRBJ1-6; D gene ambiguous. The CDR3 has 16 amino acids. Trimming removed 10 bases from V and 0 bases from J, with 16 bases in between. Germline-derived CDR1 and CDR2 are MRHNA and SNTAGT.

The rearrangement uses TRBV27 and TRBJ1-4; 7 nucleotides agree with TRBD1. Germline lookup yields CDR1 MNHEY and CDR2 SMNVEV (reference sequence). This CDR3 region has 14 residues. V dropped 3 bases and J dropped 7; count of bases not matched to a gene: 5. The CDR3 nucleotides are TGTGCCAGCAGTTTCAGGGGGATTGGTGAAAAACTGTTTTTT. It specifies CASSFRGIGEKLFF.

The chain uses TRBV12-5 and TRBJ2-2, with 12 bases that match TRBD2. The CDR3 sequence is 18 residues long. The germline CDR1 and CDR2 sequences are LGHNT and FRNRAP. With V trimmed by 2 bases and J by 0 bases, 4 bases remained unmatched. The CDR3 here is CASGLLTSGGANTGELFF. The CDR3 DNA reads as TGTGCTAGTGGTTTGTTGACTAGCGGGGGAGCGAACACCGGGGAGCTGTTTTTT. The full variable domain, completed using reference TRBV12-5 and TRBJ2-2, is DARVTQTPRHKVTEMGQEVTMRCQPILGHNTVFWYRQTMMQGLELLAYFRNRAPLDDSGMPKDRFSAEMPDATLATLKIQPSEPRDSAVYFCASGLLTSGGANTGELFFGEGSRLTVL.

The rearrangement joins TRBV11-1 to TRBJ2-1; possible D gene TRBD2, 6 bases. Trimming shortened V by 5 bases and J by 8 bases, and 19 bases separated the two germline ends. This CDR3 has 15 residues. The germline gives CDR1 SGHAT, CDR2 FQDESV (reference sequence). The CDR3 spells CASSPGTWGEYEQFF. As DNA, the CDR3 is TGTGCCAGCAGCCCTGGGACTTGGGGGGAGTATGAGCAGTTCTTC.

This rearrangement joins TRBV29-1 to TRBJ1-2, with D possibly matching TRBD1 (6 bases). The CDR3 extends over 15 amino acids. V shed 3 bases and J shed 4 bases, with 18 bases lying between them. Germline CDR1 reads SQVTM; CDR2 reads ANQGSEA. The CDR3 bases are TGCAGCGTTGATGAGGAACAGGGCCCACGCTATGGCTACACCTTC. Protein: CSVDEEQGPRYGYTF.

This clone has only one observation. The gene calls are TRBV19 and TRBJ2-6; D possibly uses TRBD1 or TRBD2 (5 bases each). The CDR3 totals 15 residues. Germline CDR1 and CDR2: LNHDA and SQIVND (reference sequence). V lost 4 bases and J lost 2, with 9 bases in between. This CDR3 is CASSNLGAGANVLTF. The DNA of the CDR3 is TGTGCCAGTAGTAACCTGGGGGCTGGGGCCAACGTCCTGACTTTC. The full variable domain, completed using reference TRBV19 and TRBJ2-6, is DGGITQSPKYLFRKEGQNVTLSCEQNLNHDAMYWYRQDPGQGLRLIYYSQIVNDFQKGDIAEGYSVSREKKESFPLTVTSAQKNPTAFYLCASSNLGAGANVLTFGAGSRLTVL.

The chain couples TRBV6-1 to TRBJ2-4; D perhaps matches TRBD1 (6 bases). The CDR3 loop spans 19 amino acids. V lost 0 bases to trimming and J lost 2 bases, with 20 bases between them. In germline, CDR1 is MNHNS, CDR2 SASEGT. CDR3 bases: TGTGCCAGCAGTGAAGCGCTGCGGAGCAGGGGTTTACCCAAAAACATTCAGTACTTC. Encoded protein: CASSEALRSRGLPKNIQYF.

The CDR3 sequence is CASSPGTQGYGYTF. The CDR3 DNA follows: TGTGCCAGCAGTCCCGGGACACAAGGCTATGGCTACACCTTC. The gene calls are TRBV28 and TRBJ1-2; weak D call: TRBD1 (6 bases). The germline gives CDR1 MDHEN, CDR2 SYDVKM. CDR3 length: 14 residues. V lost 5 bases to trimming and J lost 4 bases, with 14 bases between them.

The chain carries TRBV6-1 and TRBJ2-1; D unresolved. The CDR3 is made up of 13 amino acids. The V and J ends lost 5 bases and 4 bases respectively, with 9 bases between them. Looked up from germline, CDR1 is MNHNS and CDR2 is SASEGT. In DNA, the CDR3 is TGTGCCAGCAGTTTCACAGCTTACAATGAGCAGTTCTTC. This encodes CASSFTAYNEQFF.

Written as DNA, the CDR3 is TGTGCCACCCGGACAGGGGGCACAGATACGCAGTATTTT. This translates into CATRTGGTDTQYF. The chain couples TRBV15 to TRBJ2-3; 9 bases align to TRBD1. The junction had 1 base not matched to a gene; V was cut back by 8 bases and J by 1 base. The CDR3 has 13 residues. The germline CDR1 and CDR2 sequences are LNHNV and YYDKDF (reference sequence).

This chain uses TRBV29-1 with TRBJ2-7; 14 bases agree with TRBD2. CDR1 and CDR2 from the germline V gene are SQVTM and ANQGSEA. Trimming removed 6 bases from V and 2 bases from J; junction bases left unmatched: 3. The CDR3 length is 14 residues. Written as DNA, the CDR3 is TGCAGCGTCGCGACTAGCGGGGGGGCCTACGAGCAGTACTTC. Encoded protein: CSVATSGGAYEQYF.